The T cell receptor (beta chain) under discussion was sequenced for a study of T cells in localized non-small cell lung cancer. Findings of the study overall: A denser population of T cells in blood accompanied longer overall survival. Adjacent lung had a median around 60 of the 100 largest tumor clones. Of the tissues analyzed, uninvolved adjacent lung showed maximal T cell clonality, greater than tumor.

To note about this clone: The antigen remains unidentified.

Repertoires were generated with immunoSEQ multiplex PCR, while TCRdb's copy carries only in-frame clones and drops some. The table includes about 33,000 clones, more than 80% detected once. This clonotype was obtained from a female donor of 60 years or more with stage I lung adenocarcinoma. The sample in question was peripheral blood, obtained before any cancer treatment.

The CDR3 is CASRSGTGGFNEKLFF. As DNA, the CDR3 is TGTGCCAGTAGATCCGGGACAGGGGGCTTCAATGAAAAACTGTTTTTT. This chain connects TRBV19 to TRBJ1-4; 12 bases line up with TRBD1. V lost 6 bases, J lost 5 bases, and 7 bases stayed unmatched. In germline, CDR1 is LNHDA, CDR2 SQIVND (reference sequence). This CDR3 comprises 16 residues.